The present entry profiles one T cell receptor beta chain with its context. The CDR3 extends over 14 amino acids. V trimming: 2 bases; J trimming: 7 bases; junction bases outside the gene matches: 9. The germline CDR1 and CDR2 sequences are SGDLS and YYNGEE. Clones were read by immunoSEQ multiplex PCR, and TCRdb kept only the in-frame ones, dropping some. The profile shows approximately 140,000 clones, more than 65% of them singletons. The sample is drawn from a study of blood T cell repertoires in COVID-19. Looking at the study overall: PBMCs, B-cell-depleted T cells, or T cells provided the cDNA or gDNA that made up the material.

The clonotype was recovered from a man of 80 years or more with acute or convalescent COVID-19. This chain uses TRBV9 with TRBJ2-7; 7 bases fit TRBD1. The sequenced material came from peripheral blood. CDR3 bases: TGTGCCAGCAGCGTGGGGCAGGGGGATGGAGAGCAGTACTTC. Translation gives CASSVGQGDGEQYF.